This T cell receptor (beta chain) was found in a study of cytomegalovirus exposure and HLA in healthy donors. Study-level points and caveats: Using a false discovery rate of 0.05, a later analysis showed that about 16,000 TCR beta sequences were associated with HLA alleles.

Turning to this clone: Its antigen is currently unknown.

Primers for the PCR totalled 60 Vbeta and 13 Jbeta. The protocol was immunoSEQ multiplex PCR, while the TCRdb copy is restricted to in-frame clones and leaves out a portion. The sample contains about 160,000 clones, approximately 88% of which appear only once. The germline gives CDR1 MDHEN, CDR2 SYDVKM. The CDR3 extends over 14 amino acids. V was clipped by 3 bases and J by 9 bases; unmatched bases: 8. This clonotype originated in a boy between 2 and 10 years old in good health and CMV-seronegative. Material for sequencing was PBMCs. The chain joins TRBV28 to TRBJ1-5; 7 bases map to TRBD1. CDR3 DNA: TGTGCCAGCAGTTTGGTTAGGGGGCTGGGGCCCCAGCATTTT. As protein: CASSLVRGLGPQHF.